Below, one T cell receptor (beta chain) is given with its context. No antigen is known for it. The source of the sample is a study of long-term antiretroviral therapy in people with HIV. Overall study findings and caveats: Dominance of pre-ART expanded clones persisted, fluctuating and often declining after ART.

Trimming left V 7 bases short and J 0 bases short, with 11 bases between. CDR3 length: 14 residues. Germline-derived CDR1 and CDR2 are SGDLS and YYNGEE. An immunoSEQ assay, version v3.0, was performed at survey level. Each sample aimed for roughly 35,000-50,000 sequenced T-cell genomes. Method: immunoSEQ multiplex PCR; TCRdb's copy keeps in-frame clones and lacks some. The data contain approximately 15,000 clones, roughly 77% of them singletons. The gene calls are TRBV9 and TRBJ2-1, with a tentative D call TRBD2 (7 bases). Sequencing used unsorted PBMCs, obtained 0.3 years after starting antiretroviral therapy. The sequence was collected from a man between 18 and 29 years old with HIV. CDR3 sequence reads: CASGGASSYNEQFF. For the CDR3, the DNA is TGTGCCAGCGGGGGGGCATCCTCCTACAATGAGCAGTTCTTC.